This T cell receptor (beta chain) was documented in a study of shared clonotypes between healthy human individuals. Looking at the study overall: CD4 naive cells filled three plates per donor, CD4 memory three, CD8 naive two and CD8 memory one.

The ends were cut back, 1 base at V and 0 bases at J, with 7 bases in the middle. The CDR3 contains 16 residues. The germline CDR1 and CDR2 sequences are MNHNS and SASEGT. Clones were sequenced by immunoSEQ multiplex PCR, and TCRdb holds only the in-frame ones, with some missing. This table has 1.5 million to 2.5 million clones, around 96% appearing once. As regards this clone: The antigen is undetermined. The same CDR3 arises from other DNA sequences in this sample as well.

CD45RO-negative, CCR7-positively selected cells formed the naive CD8 fraction, excluding terminally differentiated effector memory CD45RA+ cells. Study findings and constraints: Estimated richness was generally greater in naive than memory subsets.

V is TRBV6-1 and J is TRBJ1-6; D is undetermined. The sequence was obtained from a man younger than 35 in good health. What was sequenced was naive CD8+ T cells sorted from blood. CDR3 protein: CASSEGPSSYNSPLHF. CDR3 sequence (DNA): TGTGCCAGCAGTGAAGGCCCGAGCTCCTATAATTCACCCCTCCACTTT.